This TCR beta chain was documented in a study of blood T cell dynamics during melanoma immunotherapy. At the level of the study: Patients with metastatic melanoma got pembrolizumab or nivolumab-ipilimumab as first-line care.

The germline V gene has CDR1 SGHDT and CDR2 YYEEEE. The length of the CDR3 is 12 residues. V dropped 3 bases and J dropped 5 bases, with 7 bases sitting between them. Each bulk PBMC sample had roughly 400 ng DNA loaded. Clones were read by immunoSEQ multiplex PCR, and TCRdb kept only the in-frame ones, dropping some. Altogether tens of thousands of clones are present, around 92% being singletons, with the ten largest covering approximately 1.1%. Noted time point: pre-treatment baseline. Blood was drawn before treatment and at week 3 after checkpoint blockade. This chain links TRBV5-6 with TRBJ2-3; D unclear. The specimen was blood, collected from a patient treated with checkpoint blockade. This receptor was taken from a human donor with melanoma. CDR3 bases: TGTGCCAGCAGCTACGCCCTAGATACGCAGTATTTT. Amino acid sequence: CASSYALDTQYF.